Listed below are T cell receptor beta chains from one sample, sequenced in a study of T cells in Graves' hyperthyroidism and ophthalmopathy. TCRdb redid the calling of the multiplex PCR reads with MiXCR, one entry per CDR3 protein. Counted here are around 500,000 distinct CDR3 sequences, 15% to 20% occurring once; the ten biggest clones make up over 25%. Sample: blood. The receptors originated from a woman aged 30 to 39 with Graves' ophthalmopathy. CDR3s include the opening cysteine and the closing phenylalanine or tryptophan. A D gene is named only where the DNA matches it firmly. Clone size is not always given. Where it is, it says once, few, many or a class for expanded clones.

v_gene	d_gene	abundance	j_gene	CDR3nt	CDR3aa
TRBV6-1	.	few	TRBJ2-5	TGTGCCGTACTCCTGGGAGAGACCCAGTACTTC	CAVLLGETQYF
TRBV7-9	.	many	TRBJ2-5	TGTGCCAGCAGCCCTGGTCGGCAGGGGTCCGAAGAGACCCAGTACTTC	CASSPGRQGSEETQYF
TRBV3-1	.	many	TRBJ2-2	TGTGCCAGCACCCGAAGAGGCACCGGGGAGCTGTTTTTT	CASTRRGTGELFF
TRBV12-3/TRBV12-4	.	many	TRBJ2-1	TGTGCCAGCACCGCAGGGCGGGCGGAGCAGTTCTTC	CASTAGRAEQFF
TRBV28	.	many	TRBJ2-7	TGTGCCAGCAGTTTTGGAGGGTGGCACGAGCAGTACTTC	CASSFGGWHEQYF
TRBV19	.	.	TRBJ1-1	TGTGCCAGTAGTATTGGGGGTACGGGCACTGAAGCTTTCTTT	CASSIGGTGTEAFF
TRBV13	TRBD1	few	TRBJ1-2	TGTGCCAGCAGCTTCGGGACAGGGGGCCATGGCTACACCTTC	CASSFGTGGHGYTF
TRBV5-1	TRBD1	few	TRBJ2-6	TGCGCCAGCAGCTTGTCGACAGGGGGCGCCGGGGCCAACGTCCTGACTTTC	CASSLSTGGAGANVLTF
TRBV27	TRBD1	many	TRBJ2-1	TGTGCCAGCACACAATCCGGGACAGGGTATAATGAGCAGTTCTTC	CASTQSGTGYNEQFF
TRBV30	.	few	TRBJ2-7	TGTGCCTGGAGTGTAGTCCGCGAGCAGTACTTC	CAWSVVREQYF
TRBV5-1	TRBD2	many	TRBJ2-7	TGCGCCAGCAGCTTGTCCGGGGGGGCCTACGAGCAGTACTTC	CASSLSGGAYEQYF
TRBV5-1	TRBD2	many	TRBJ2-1	TGCGCCAGCACAGGGACTAGCGGGACCTACTCCTACAATGAGCAGTTCTTC	CASTGTSGTYSYNEQFF
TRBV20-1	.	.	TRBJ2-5	TGCAGTGCTAGTAGTTCTGGGAGTTGGTCCCAGACCCAGTACTTC	CSASSSGSWSQTQYF
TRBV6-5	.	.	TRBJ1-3	TGTGCCAGCAGTTACGCCCTGGGCAGCTCTGGAAACACCATATATTTT	CASSYALGSSGNTIYF
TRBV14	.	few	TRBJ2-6	TGTGCCAGCAGCCAGGTCGTCGTCTCTGGGGCCAACGTCCTGACTTTC	CASSQVVVSGANVLTF
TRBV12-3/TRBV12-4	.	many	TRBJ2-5	TGTGCCAGCAGTTTAGGACATCCGGGAACCCAGTACTTC	CASSLGHPGTQYF
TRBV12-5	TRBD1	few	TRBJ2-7	TGTGCTAGTGGTTTGGTACCTCGGACAGGGCCAACCTACGAGCAGTACTTC	CASGLVPRTGPTYEQYF
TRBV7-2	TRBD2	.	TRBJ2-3	TGTGCCAGCAGCTTAGGGGGCGGGAGGGGGCGAGATACGCAGTATTTT	CASSLGGGRGRDTQYF
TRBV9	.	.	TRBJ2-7	TGTGCCAGCAGCGTAGATAGCGGCTCCTACGAGCAGTACTTC	CASSVDSGSYEQYF
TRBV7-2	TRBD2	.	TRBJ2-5	TGTGCCAGCAGCTTCGGCGGGAGCTCTTGGGAGACCCAGTACTTC	CASSFGGSSWETQYF
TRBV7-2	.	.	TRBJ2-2	TGTGCCAGCAGCCAAAGGGACCCCAGCGGGGAGCTGTTTTTT	CASSQRDPSGELFF
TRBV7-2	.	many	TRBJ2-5	TGTGCCAGCAGCCTACAGGGCTCAGAAGCCCAGTACTTC	CASSLQGSEAQYF
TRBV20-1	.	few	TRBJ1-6	TGCAGTGCAAAAAAAGGACAGTTTAATTCACCCCTCCACTTT	CSAKKGQFNSPLHF
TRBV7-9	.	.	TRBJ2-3	TGTGCCAGCAGTCGTTGGACAGATACGCAGTATTTT	CASSRWTDTQYF
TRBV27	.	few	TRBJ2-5	TGTGCCAGCGGATACACAGTGCAAGAGACCCAGTACTTC	CASGYTVQETQYF
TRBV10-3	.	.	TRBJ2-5	TGTGCCATCAGTGCTGGACTGCAAGAGACCCAGTACTTC	CAISAGLQETQYF
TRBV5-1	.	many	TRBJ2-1	TGTGCCAGCAGCTTAGATCGCGGGCTTTACAATGAGCAGTTCTTC	CASSLDRGLYNEQFF
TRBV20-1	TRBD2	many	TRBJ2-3	TGCAGTGCTAGAGCCCGCGGGGCGGGAGGGAGCACAGATACGCAGTATTTT	CSARARGAGGSTDTQYF
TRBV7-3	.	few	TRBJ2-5	TGTGCCAGCAGCCCCACGCTGGGGGGCGAGACCCAGTACTTC	CASSPTLGGETQYF
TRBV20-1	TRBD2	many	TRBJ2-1	TGCAGTGCTAGAGTTCCCAAGACTAGCGGGAGGGACAATGAGCAGTTCTTC	CSARVPKTSGRDNEQFF
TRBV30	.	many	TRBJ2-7	TGTGCCTGGGGGGGTCGGGGGTCGAACGAGCAGTACTTC	CAWGGRGSNEQYF
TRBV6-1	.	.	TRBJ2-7	TGTGCCAGCAGTGACATCGCCTACGAGCAGTACTTC	CASSDIAYEQYF
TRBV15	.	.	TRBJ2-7	TGTGCCACCAGCAGAGATTACCCCTACGAGCAGTACTTC	CATSRDYPYEQYF
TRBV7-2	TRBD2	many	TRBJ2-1	TGTGCCAGCAGTTTCGGGGGGGATGAGCAGTTCTTC	CASSFGGDEQFF
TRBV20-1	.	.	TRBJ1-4	TGCAGTGCTTATCCGACAGCAACTAATGAAAAACTGTTTTTT	CSAYPTATNEKLFF
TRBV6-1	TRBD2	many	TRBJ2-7	TGTGCCAGCACCGGCGGGAGTACCCACGAGCAGTACTTC	CASTGGSTHEQYF
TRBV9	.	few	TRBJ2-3	TGTGCCAGCAGCGTAGCCCCTAGCGCCGACACAGATACGCAGTATTTT	CASSVAPSADTDTQYF